The sequence of this T cell receptor beta chain was determined in a study of identical twins. Whole-study findings and limits: Zero-insertion analyses were open to partial confounding by invariant MAIT and iNKT cells.

A single record per CDR3 protein comes from TCRdb applying MiXCR to the 5' RACE reads. Here the sample spans approximately 700,000 distinct CDR3 sequences, 15% to 20% being singletons. This CDR3 has 14 residues. Per germline, CDR1 MNHEY and CDR2 SVGAGI. Comment on this clonotype: The antigen is undetermined. Germline is not matched at one junction end, which may reflect a read error.

Separately, the same data were catalogued under a study of T cells expressing NK-cell markers. As that study records: All TCR beta repertoires analysed originated from sorted CD3+CD56+NKG2C+, CD3+CD56+NKG2C- and CD3+CD56-NKG2C+ T cells. Sequenced donors, eight in total, included seven who were HCMV-seropositive and one who was seronegative. Sorting was restricted to alpha-beta TCR T cells by an anti-gamma-delta TCR antibody in several experiments.

This chain uses TRBV6-5 with TRBJ1-1; no firm D call. What was sequenced was PBMCs. The TCR comes from a woman between 18 and 30 years old in good health. The CDR3 DNA sequence: TGTGCCAGCAGCTCCTCCCGGGCGACCACTGAACCTTTCTTT. This gives the protein CASSSSRATTEPFF.